This TCR beta chain was identified in a study of blood T cell repertoires in COVID-19. Overall study context: Samples of COVID-19 (acute and convalescent) were obtained from the United States, Italy and Spain. The cDNA or gDNA used as material had been derived from T cells, B-cell-depleted T cells, or PBMCs.

In Seattle, patients joined the study during active infection and were tracked longitudinally. The CDR3 loop spans 17 amino acids. Germline assignment: CDR1 MGHRA and CDR2 YSYEKL. V lost 0 bases and J lost 4; bases outside the gene matches: 11. Authors' methods: From reference gene primer amplification, estimates of nucleated cell counts were derived. Clones were read by immunoSEQ multiplex PCR, and TCRdb kept only the in-frame ones, dropping some. V, J and clone size are taken as reported in that table, and D and trimming were inferred from the DNA itself. The table has fewer than 200,000 clones, around 83% seen once.

This clonotype originated in a woman in her seventies with COVID-19, enrolled during active disease. The sample consisted of peripheral blood. The chain employs TRBV4-1 and TRBJ1-2; 7 bases agree with TRBD1. The CDR3 reads CASSQEGGAVGIYGYTF. Here the CDR3 DNA reads TGCGCCAGCAGCCAAGAAGGGGGCGCGGTGGGCATCTATGGCTACACCTTC.